This TCR beta chain was captured by sequencing in a study of blood T cell repertoires in COVID-19. Study-wide context: Samples taken during acute and convalescent COVID-19 were collected in the United States, Italy and Spain. Nucleic acid was either cDNA or gDNA, and it came from T cells, B-cell-depleted T cells, or PBMCs.

CDR3 length: 15 residues. The germline gives CDR1 LNHNV, CDR2 YYDKDF (reference sequence). V was clipped by 5 bases and J by 5 bases; unmatched bases: 10. In the original analysis: Amplification from reference gene primers served as the basis for estimated nucleated cell counts. Clones were read by immunoSEQ multiplex PCR, and TCRdb kept only the in-frame ones, dropping some. The V and J calls and clone size come from that table; D and trimming were worked out from the DNA. Among tens of thousands of clones listed, roughly 84% were seen once. V and J are TRBV15 and TRBJ2-7; 9 positions agree with TRBD1. This receptor was taken from a man in his fifties or sixties with acute or convalescent COVID-19. Input material: peripheral blood. As DNA, the CDR3 is TGTGCCACCAGCGTATCGACAGGGGGAGTGAACGAGCAGTACTTC. It yields the protein CATSVSTGGVNEQYF. The entire variable domain, with the rest obtained from reference TRBV15 and TRBJ2-7, is as follows: DAMVIQNPRYQVTQFGKPVTLSCSQTLNHNVMYWYQQKSSQAPKLLFHYYDKDFNNEADTPDNFQSRRPNTSFCFLDIRSPGLGDTAMYLCATSVSTGGVNEQYFGPGTRLTVT.